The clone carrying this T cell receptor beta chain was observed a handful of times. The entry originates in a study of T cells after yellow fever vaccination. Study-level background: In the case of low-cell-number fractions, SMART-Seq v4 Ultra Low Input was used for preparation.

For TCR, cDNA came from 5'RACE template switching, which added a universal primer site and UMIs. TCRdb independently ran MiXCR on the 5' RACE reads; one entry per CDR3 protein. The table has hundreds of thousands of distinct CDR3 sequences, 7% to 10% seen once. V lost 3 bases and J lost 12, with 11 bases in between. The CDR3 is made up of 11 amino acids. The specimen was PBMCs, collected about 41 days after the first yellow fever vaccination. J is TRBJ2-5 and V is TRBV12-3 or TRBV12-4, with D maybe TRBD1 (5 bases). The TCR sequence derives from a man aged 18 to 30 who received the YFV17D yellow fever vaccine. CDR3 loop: CASSLLDNKYF. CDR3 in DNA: TGTGCCAGCAGTTTGCTGGACAATAAGTACTTC.